This TCR beta chain was profiled in a study of cytomegalovirus exposure and HLA in healthy donors. A word on this clone: Its specificity is not known.

Overall study findings and caveats: A later analysis linked a missense DCLRE1C variant to TCR beta V- and J-gene trimming.

Vbeta (60) and Jbeta (13) primers were used in the PCR. The method was immunoSEQ multiplex PCR; TCRdb's version includes in-frame clones alone and lacks a portion of them. The sample records under 200,000 clones, around 84% being singletons. The sequence came from a male donor in good health and CMV-seropositive. The sequencing input was PBMCs.

CDR3 in DNA: TGTGCCAGCAGCGCGGGACTAGCGGACCCTCTGTATGAGCAGTTCTTC. Encoded protein: CASSAGLADPLYEQFF. This chain uses TRBV7-9 with TRBJ2-1; 11 bases are a match to TRBD2. V lost 5 bases to trimming and J lost 8 bases; unmatched junction nucleotides: 11. The germline V gene has CDR1 SEHNR and CDR2 FQNEAQ (reference sequence). The CDR3 totals 16 residues.